The 32 T cell receptor beta chains presented below share a single source sample, sequenced in a study of blood T cell repertoires in COVID-19 (TCRdb year 2020). Library prep was done by the immunoSEQ multiplex PCR assay. TCRdb re-hosts the immuneACCESS table, in-frame sequences only. Its copies lack some clones; in the studies checked, an unresolved V gene accounts for under half of them, and the cause for the rest is not known. Counted in this sample were some 150,000 clones; roughly 90% of them appeared once. The ten largest account for approximately 1.3% of the sample. Sequences were obtained from PBMCs or T cells enriched from blood (not recorded which). Receptors were obtained from a woman aged 25 to 39 with acute COVID-19.

The CDR3 bases are TGTGCCGTGGGACAGGGGGGAAACACTGAAGCTTTCTTT. Its protein is CAVGQGGNTEAFF. The chain carries TRBV10-3 and TRBJ1-1; 11 nucleotides match TRBD1. The CDR3 length is 13 residues. V lost 11 bases and J lost 2; bases outside the gene matches: 4. The germline CDR1 and CDR2 sequences are ENHRY and SYGVKD.

This chain joins TRBV27 and TRBJ1-6, with D hard to call. The CDR3 length is 12 residues. Germline V CDR1 and CDR2: MNHEY, SMNVEV (reference sequence). Trimming shortened V by 5 bases and J by 4 bases, and 3 bases separated the two germline ends. CDR3 amino acids: CASSLYNSPLHF. The CDR3 DNA is TGTGCCAGCAGTCTTTATAATTCACCCCTCCACTTT.

This chain uses TRBV25-1 with TRBJ2-1; D call uncertain. Looked up from germline, CDR1 is MGHDK and CDR2 is SYGVNS. The CDR3 contains 16 residues. The V and J ends lost 1 base and 0 bases respectively, with 10 bases between them. The CDR3 loop reads CASSESSRSSYNEQFF. Written as DNA, the CDR3 is TGTGCCAGCAGTGAATCGTCTCGGAGCTCCTACAATGAGCAGTTCTTC.

In nucleotides, the CDR3 is TGTGCCATCAGTGAGGCGCAGGGGGATGGCTACACCTTC. This encodes CAISEAQGDGYTF. The chain combines TRBV10-3 with TRBJ1-2; 7 bases agree with TRBD1. This CDR3 spans 13 amino acids. Germline V CDR1 and CDR2: ENHRY, SYGVKD. Trimming at V came to 2 bases and at J to 6 bases, leaving 3 bases not matched to a gene.

Written as DNA, the CDR3 is TGTGCCAGCAGTTCTCGGAGCGGGAGAGGAGATACGCAGTATTTT. This translates into CASSSRSGRGDTQYF. The chain carries TRBV28 and TRBJ2-3; 8 bases match TRBD2. From germline, CDR1 is MDHEN and CDR2 SYDVKM. CDR3 size: 15 residues. Losses at the gene ends were 4 bases for V and 5 bases for J; bases not matched to a gene: 8.

The chain recombines TRBV5-8 with TRBJ1-5, with D possibly TRBD1 on 5 matching bases. The V gene lost 3 bases and the J gene lost 3 bases, with 13 bases spanning the gap. The length of the CDR3 is 15 residues. Germline CDR1 SGHTS, CDR2 YDEGEE. The CDR3 spells CASSSTEITNQPQHF. The CDR3, as DNA: TGTGCCAGCAGCTCGACAGAAATTACCAATCAGCCCCAGCATTTT.

The chain is built from TRBV2 and TRBJ2-1, with TRBD1 matching over 9 bases. The germline V gene encodes CDR1 SNHLY and CDR2 FYNNEI. There are 15 residues in the CDR3. Losses at the gene ends were 6 bases for V and 0 bases for J; bases not matched to a gene: 3. This CDR3 reads CASRAQGASYNEQFF. CDR3 bases: TGTGCCAGCAGGGCACAGGGGGCCTCCTACAATGAGCAGTTCTTC.

The chain recombines TRBV7-9 with TRBJ2-7, with 12 positions matching TRBD2. The junction had 5 bases not matched to a gene; V was cut back by 5 bases and J by 6 bases. Germline V lookup: CDR1 SEHNR, CDR2 FQNEAQ (reference sequence). This CDR3 is built from 14 residues. CDR3 sequence reads: CASSQLAGGAEQYF. The CDR3 DNA sequence: TGTGCCAGCAGCCAACTAGCGGGAGGAGCCGAGCAGTACTTC.

This chain joins TRBV12-5 and TRBJ1-1, with D perhaps matching TRBD1 (5 bases). The germline V and J ends were trimmed by 5 bases and 4 bases, with 14 bases remaining between them. This CDR3 contains 14 residues. The V gene's germline CDR1 is LGHNT and CDR2 FRNRAP. CDR3 loop: CASGQTASGTEAFF. CDR3 coding DNA: TGTGCTAGTGGTCAGACAGCGAGTGGCACTGAAGCTTTCTTT.

This chain connects TRBV3-1 (or the pseudogene TRBV3-2) to TRBJ2-5; 11 bases map to TRBD2. V shed 3 bases, J shed 5 bases, and the junction held 29 bases outside the gene matches. The CDR3 loop spans 23 amino acids. Germline CDR1 LGHDT, CDR2 YNNKEL (reference sequence). The CDR3 region is CASSHKTRGPRGSGRAFRETQYF. CDR3 in DNA: TGTGCCAGCAGCCATAAGACCAGGGGGCCACGGGGTAGCGGGAGGGCCTTTCGGGAGACCCAGTACTTC.

This CDR3 is CASSRTGVYEQYF. As DNA, the CDR3 is TGTGCCAGCAGTCGGACAGGGGTTTACGAGCAGTACTTC. The rearrangement joins TRBV27 to TRBJ2-7, with 9 bases fitting TRBD1. The CDR3 totals 13 residues. Germline values: CDR1 MNHEY, CDR2 SMNVEV (reference sequence). Trimming at V came to 5 bases and at J to 4 bases, leaving 3 bases not matched to a gene.

This clone was recorded once. This rearrangement joins TRBV4-1 to TRBJ2-7; 10 positions match TRBD1. Trimming at V came to 1 base and at J to 6 bases, leaving 12 bases not matched to a gene. This CDR3 is built from 17 residues. Germline loops: CDR1 MGHRA, CDR2 YSYEKL. CDR3 in amino acids: CASSQGTTGGLKREQYF. As DNA, the CDR3 is TGCGCCAGCAGCCAAGGAACGACAGGGGGCCTAAAACGCGAGCAGTACTTC.

V is TRBV19 and J is TRBJ2-3; 7 bases agree with TRBD1. Trimming at V came to 4 bases and at J to 2 bases, leaving 3 bases not matched to a gene. The CDR3 extends over 14 amino acids. Germline V gene sequence: CDR1 LNHDA, CDR2 SQIVND (reference sequence). CDR3 amino acids: CASSKGQYTDTQYF. The CDR3 DNA is TGTGCCAGTAGTAAGGGACAGTACACAGATACGCAGTATTTT.

This chain uses TRBV10-3 with TRBJ2-3; D is perhaps TRBD2 (5 bases). The CDR3 spans 17 residues. Germline-derived CDR1 and CDR2 are ENHRY and SYGVKD. V lost 0 bases and J lost 0, with 13 bases in between. The CDR3 protein is CAISESLGSGSTDTQYF. DNA for the CDR3: TGTGCCATCAGTGAGTCTTTGGGGAGCGGTAGCACAGATACGCAGTATTTT.

The J gene is TRBJ2-3, the V gene TRBV5-1, with D perhaps TRBD1 (5 bases). CDR1 and CDR2 (germline): SGHRS, YFSETQ. The CDR3 runs 16 residues. Trimming removed 2 bases from V and 3 bases from J, with 16 bases in between. The CDR3 sequence is CASSFSTYRITDTQYF. The CDR3, as DNA: TGCGCCAGCAGCTTTTCTACCTACAGGATAACAGATACGCAGTATTTT.

The rearrangement links TRBV5-1 to TRBJ2-1; 11 bases match TRBD2. The germline CDR1 and CDR2 sequences are SGHRS and YFSETQ. Trimming took 0 bases from V and 15 from J; bases not matched to a gene: 17. The CDR3 runs 17 residues. This chain's CDR3 is CASSLEALILAGEVWFF. The DNA for the CDR3 is TGCGCCAGCAGCTTGGAGGCCCTGATACTAGCGGGAGAAGTCTGGTTCTTC. The full variable domain, its missing parts supplied by reference TRBV5-1 and TRBJ2-1, is KAGVTQTPRYLIKTRGQQVTLSCSPISGHRSVSWYQQTPGQGLQFLFEYFSETQRNKGNFPGRFSGRQFSNSRSEMNVSTLELGDSALYLCASSLEALILAGEVWFFGPGTRLTVL.

This clone was detected only once. V usage is TRBV5-6 and J usage is TRBJ2-5; 10 nucleotides agree with TRBD2. The V gene end was trimmed by 5 bases and the J gene end by 3 bases; junction bases not matched to a gene: 1. Germline values: CDR1 SGHDT, CDR2 YYEEEE. The CDR3 is 13 residues long. The CDR3 nucleotides are TGTGCCAGCAGTGGACTAGCGGAAGAGACCCAGTACTTC. It specifies CASSGLAEETQYF.

V usage is TRBV7-2 and J usage is TRBJ1-5; the match to TRBD1 covers 9 bases. The CDR3 has 18 residues. The junction had 13 bases not matched to a gene; V was cut back by 1 base and J by 6 bases. Per germline, CDR1 SGHTA and CDR2 FQGNSA. CDR3 protein: CASSLGRMGTGRVQPQHF. CDR3 coding DNA: TGTGCCAGCAGCTTAGGACGGATGGGGACAGGGCGGGTTCAGCCCCAGCATTTT.

This chain connects TRBV3-1 (or the pseudogene TRBV3-2) to TRBJ1-6, with 7 bases aligning to TRBD1. The trim removed 1 base at V and 7 bases at J, leaving 4 bases unmatched. This CDR3 is built from 15 residues. CDR1 and CDR2 (germline): LGHDT, YNNKEL (reference sequence). The CDR3 DNA reads as TGTGCCAGCAGCCAAGGGGACAGACTGAATTCACCCCTCCACTTT. As protein: CASSQGDRLNSPLHF.

The chain links TRBV5-1 to TRBJ2-7; 8 nucleotides align to TRBD1. V lost 4 bases, J lost 2 bases, and 8 bases stayed unmatched. This CDR3 spans 15 amino acids. Germline assignment: CDR1 SGHRS and CDR2 YFSETQ. CDR3 coding DNA: TGCGCCAGCAGCCCGGAAGGACAGGGCCCCTACGAGCAGTACTTC. This gives the protein CASSPEGQGPYEQYF.

This clone was seen only once. The V and J genes are TRBV5-1 and TRBJ2-1; 7 bases are a match to TRBD1. Germline-derived CDR1 and CDR2 are SGHRS and YFSETQ. Trimming removed 3 bases from V and 0 bases from J; junction bases left unmatched: 18. CDR3 length: 20 residues. The CDR3 loop is CASSSPRDRANTYSYNEQFF. CDR3 nucleotides: TGCGCCAGCAGCTCCCCCCGCGACAGGGCGAATACTTACTCCTACAATGAGCAGTTCTTC.

V gene TRBV30 combines with J gene TRBJ1-3; D call uncertain. Trimming stripped 1 base from V and 0 bases from J, with 10 bases between. CDR1 GTSNPN and CDR2 SVGIG come from the germline V gene (reference sequence). The length of the CDR3 is 15 residues. The CDR3 loop is CAWSGAGSSGNTIYF. The CDR3 DNA follows: TGTGCCTGGAGTGGGGCGGGGAGCTCTGGAAACACCATATATTTT.

V is TRBV7-2 and J is TRBJ1-5; unclear D gene. V gave up 1 base and J gave up 6 bases, with 4 bases separating them. CDR1 and CDR2 (germline): SGHTA, FQGNSA. CDR3 length: 12 residues. For the CDR3, the DNA is TGTGCCAGCAGCTTAGAAGCTCAGCCCCAGCATTTT. Translating it yields CASSLEAQPQHF.

This clone was picked up a small number of times. The V and J genes are TRBV28 and TRBJ2-7, with 11 positions matching TRBD1. CDR1 is MDHEN, CDR2 SYDVKM, per germline. V gave up 6 bases and J gave up 5 bases; unmatched junction bases: 9. The CDR3 consists of 15 residues. CDR3 nucleotides: TGTGCCAGCAGACCGGGACAGGGGGATGCGGACGAGCAGTACTTC. Translating it yields CASRPGQGDADEQYF.

The genes are TRBV19 and TRBJ1-1, with a possible D match to TRBD1 (6 bases). Looked up from germline, CDR1 is LNHDA and CDR2 is SQIVND (reference sequence). The CDR3 contains 13 residues. V was clipped by 4 bases and J by 8 bases, with 14 bases between them. The CDR3 nucleotides are TGTGCCAGTAGTAATAGGGGGTCGACCGAAGCTTTCTTT. Its protein product is CASSNRGSTEAFF.

This chain links TRBV27 with TRBJ2-7; 8 nucleotides match TRBD1. Germline-derived CDR1 and CDR2 are MNHEY and SMNVEV (reference sequence). V was clipped by 4 bases and J by 4 bases; unmatched bases: 6. The CDR3 sequence is 14 residues long. The CDR3: CASSSIQGAYEQYF. As DNA, the CDR3 is TGTGCCAGCAGTTCCATTCAGGGGGCATACGAGCAGTACTTC.

The V gene is TRBV5-1, the J gene TRBJ2-1; 15 positions match TRBD2. V lost 4 bases and J lost 8; bases outside the gene matches: 10. CDR3 length equals 17 residues. Germline CDR1 and CDR2: SGHRS and YFSETQ. CDR3 region: CASSPLGLAGGIDEQFF. CDR3 coding DNA: TGCGCCAGCAGCCCACTAGGACTAGCGGGAGGGATAGATGAGCAGTTCTTC. The full variable domain, rest sourced from reference TRBV5-1 and TRBJ2-1, is KAGVTQTPRYLIKTRGQQVTLSCSPISGHRSVSWYQQTPGQGLQFLFEYFSETQRNKGNFPGRFSGRQFSNSRSEMNVSTLELGDSALYLCASSPLGLAGGIDEQFFGPGTRLTVL.

The chain recombines TRBV30 with TRBJ2-3, with TRBD2 as a possible D gene (7 bases). The length of the CDR3 is 16 residues. The germline V gene encodes CDR1 GTSNPN and CDR2 SVGIG (reference sequence). The V end lost 3 bases, the J end lost 4 bases, and 20 bases lay between the germline ends. For the CDR3, the DNA is TGTGCCTGGAGACTGGGGGGGGCCGTTTTTGCAGATACGCAGTATTTT. Translation gives CAWRLGGAVFADTQYF.

The chain is built from TRBV19 and TRBJ2-3; 9 nucleotides align to TRBD2. CDR1 is LNHDA and CDR2 is SQIVND in the germline V gene (reference sequence). The CDR3 spans 15 residues. The V and J ends lost 4 bases and 5 bases, in that order; junction bases with no gene match: 7. The CDR3 DNA sequence: TGTGCCAGTAGTAAAAATAGCGGGAGTCAAGATACGCAGTATTTT. This encodes CASSKNSGSQDTQYF.

The chain carries TRBV9 and TRBJ2-1; possibly TRBD2 for D (5 bases). V was shortened by 0 bases and J by 2 bases, with 9 bases between the two germline ends. The CDR3 has 15 amino acids. CDR1 is SGDLS, CDR2 YYNGEE, per germline. CDR3 region: CASSVVSGTYNEQFF. CDR3 coding DNA: TGTGCCAGCAGCGTAGTGTCGGGAACCTACAATGAGCAGTTCTTC. The entire variable domain, with the rest obtained from reference TRBV9 and TRBJ2-1, is as follows: DSGVTQTPKHLITATGQRVTLRCSPRSGDLSVYWYQQSLDQGLQFLIQYYNGEERAKGNILERFSAQQFPDLHSELNLSSLELGDSALYFCASSVVSGTYNEQFFGPGTRLTVL.

The V call is TRBV28, the J call TRBJ1-4; the D gene is possibly TRBD1 (5 bases). The germline V and J ends were trimmed by 7 bases and 12 bases, with 18 bases remaining between them. Looked up from germline, CDR1 is MDHEN and CDR2 is SYDVKM. The CDR3 is 13 residues long. The CDR3, as DNA: TGTGCCAGCAATCCCGTATCTTGGGGGGAACTGTTTTTT. Translated: CASNPVSWGELFF.

This sequence joins TRBV6-2 or TRBV6-3 and TRBJ2-7, with D possibly matching TRBD2 (6 bases). Deletions cut 6 bases from V and 6 bases from J, with 12 bases between. The CDR3 is 12 residues long. The germline V gene has CDR1 MNHEY and CDR2 SVGEGT. This CDR3 reads CASRPPAGEQYF. Written as DNA, the CDR3 is TGTGCCAGCAGGCCTCCAGCGGGCGAGCAGTACTTC.